The table lists the clone carrying this TCR beta chain with a count of one. The antigen remains undetermined. Sequencing followed a ViraFEST assay step that expanded antigen-specific CD4+ T cells with viral peptide pools. Subsequent to roughly 9 days of culture, CD4+ T cells were isolated. Vaccine recipients had no previous SARS-CoV-2 infection; their nucleocapsid antibodies were negative. Every well housed around 2 million PBMC, which grew in culture alongside about 9.9 IU/ml IL-2 and about 10 ug/ml peptides. The assay was immunoSEQ multiplex PCR, and TCRdb's table has in-frame clones only and misses some. The table shows about 21,000 clones, with 65% to 85% occurring only once. The data originate from a study of vaccination effects on CD4 cells after COVID-19. There are 14 residues in the CDR3. From germline, CDR1 is KGHSH and CDR2 LQKENI. Losses at the gene ends were 5 bases for V and 2 bases for J; bases not matched to a gene: 6.

The gene calls are TRBV18 and TRBJ2-7; 7 bases line up with TRBD2. The clonotype comes from a human donor who received a COVID-19 vaccine. The sequencing here drew on CD4+ T cells from PBMCs cultured with HCoV-NL63 spike peptides, taken before COVID-19 vaccination. The CDR3 DNA sequence: TGTGCCAGCTCAGCGGGACTACTTCCCTACGAGCAGTACTTC. This codes for CASSAGLLPYEQYF.